What follows is one TCR beta chain and its context. Its cognate antigen is unknown. The data were taken from a study of T cells in Graves' hyperthyroidism and ophthalmopathy. Using RNA transcripts as the source, TCR beta CDR3 regions were amplified. First-round RT-PCR targeting the TCR CDR3 was performed with the HTBI primer set. A single record per CDR3 protein comes from TCRdb applying MiXCR to the multiplex PCR reads. The sample has around 500,000 distinct CDR3 sequences; around 14% are singletons. Study results and caveats: In the blood, most expanded thyroid clonotypes above 0.001 appeared as well.

Patients between 18 and 65 years old had hyperthyroidism, newly diagnosed and lasting under 2 months. The study left out patients who had uncontrolled infection, other autoimmune disease, pregnancy or lactation. It was 10 ml of fresh peripheral blood that supplied the PBMCs. CDR3 length: 18 residues. The germline V gene encodes CDR1 MGHRA and CDR2 YSYEKL. The V gene end was trimmed by 1 base and the J gene end by 11 bases; junction bases not matched to a gene: 15. V gene TRBV4-1 combines with J gene TRBJ2-3, with 13 positions matching TRBD2. The sequencing input was blood. The origin of this receptor is a woman aged 18-29 years with Graves' hyperthyroidism. Here the CDR3 reads CASSQGPILAGGPGVQYF. The CDR3 nucleotides are TGCGCCAGCAGCCAAGGCCCCATACTAGCGGGAGGGCCAGGAGTGCAGTATTTT.